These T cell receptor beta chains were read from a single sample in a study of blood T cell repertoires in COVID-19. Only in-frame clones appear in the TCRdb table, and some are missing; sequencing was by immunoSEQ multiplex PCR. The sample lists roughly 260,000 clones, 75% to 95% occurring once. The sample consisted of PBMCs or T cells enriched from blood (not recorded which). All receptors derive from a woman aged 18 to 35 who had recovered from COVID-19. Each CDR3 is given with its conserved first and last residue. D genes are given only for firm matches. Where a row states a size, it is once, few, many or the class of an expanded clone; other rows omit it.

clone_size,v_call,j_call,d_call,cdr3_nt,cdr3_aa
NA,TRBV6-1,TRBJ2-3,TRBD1,TGTGCCAGCAGTGAACAACTTCAGGGGGGCACAGATACGCAGTATTTT,CASSEQLQGGTDTQYF
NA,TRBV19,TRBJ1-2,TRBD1,TGTGCCAGTAGTATGTCTGGGACAGTAAGCGGCTACACCTTC,CASSMSGTVSGYTF
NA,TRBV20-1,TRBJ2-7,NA,TGCAGTGCTGTGGACAGCTACGAGCAGTACTTC,CSAVDSYEQYF
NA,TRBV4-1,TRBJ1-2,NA,TGCGCCAGCAGCCAAGTAGGACAGATCGGGGGCTACACCTTC,CASSQVGQIGGYTF
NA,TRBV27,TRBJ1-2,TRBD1,TGTGCCAGCAGTCCCCTGGGGGCAGGGGGAATTGGCTACACCTTC,CASSPLGAGGIGYTF
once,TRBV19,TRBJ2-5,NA,TGTGCCAGTAGTGAAACCAGGGGCGGGGAGACCCAGTACTTC,CASSETRGGETQYF
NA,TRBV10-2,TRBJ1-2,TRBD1,TGCGCCAGCAGTTCAAGCCCGGGACAGATCTATGGCTACACCTTC,CASSSSPGQIYGYTF
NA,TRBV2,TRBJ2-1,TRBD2,TGTGCCAGCAGTTCCGGGACTAGCGGTTACAATGAGCAGTTCTTC,CASSSGTSGYNEQFF
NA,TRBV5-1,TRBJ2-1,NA,TGCGCCAGCAGCTCTTCGACCTACAGTGAGCAGTTCTTC,CASSSSTYSEQFF
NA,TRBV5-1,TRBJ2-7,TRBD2,TGCGCCAGCAGCTTGGTATCCGGCGGGGGGGTTGAGCAGTACTTC,CASSLVSGGGVEQYF
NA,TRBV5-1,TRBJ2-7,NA,TGCGCCAGCAGTCTCCTGAGCGACTCCTACGAGCAGTACTTC,CASSLLSDSYEQYF
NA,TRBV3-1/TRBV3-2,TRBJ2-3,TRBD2,TGTGCCAGCAGCCTGACTAGCGGGAGCACAGATACGCAGTATTTT,CASSLTSGSTDTQYF
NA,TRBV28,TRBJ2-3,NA,TGTGCCAGCAGCCGGGACTGGACTATTAGCACAGATACGCAGTATTTT,CASSRDWTISTDTQYF
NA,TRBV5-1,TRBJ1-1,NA,TGCGCCAGCAGCCGTCAACCGGGACACCGGGTCGTGGACACTGAAGCTTTCTTT,CASSRQPGHRVVDTEAFF
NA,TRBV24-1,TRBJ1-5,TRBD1,TGTGCCACCAGTGATCAACAGGGGATGGGCAGCAATCAGCCCCAGCATTTT,CATSDQQGMGSNQPQHF
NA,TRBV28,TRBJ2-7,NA,TGTGCCAGCAGTTTATTTCGGGAATCGTACGAGCAGTACTTC,CASSLFRESYEQYF
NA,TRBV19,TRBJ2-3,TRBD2,TGTGCCAGTAGTATCAGACTAGCGGGGGGGCGGAACACAGATACGCAGTATTTT,CASSIRLAGGRNTDTQYF
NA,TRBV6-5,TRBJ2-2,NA,TGTGCCAGCAGTTTCCGGACTACCTGGAACACCGGGGAGCTGTTTTTT,CASSFRTTWNTGELFF
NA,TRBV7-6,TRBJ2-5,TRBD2,TGTGCCAGCAGCTATGGGACTAACCAAGAGACCCAGTACTTC,CASSYGTNQETQYF
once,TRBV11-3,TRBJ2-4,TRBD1,TGTGCCAGCAGCCCCCGGACAGGGATATCCAAAAACATTCAGTACTTC,CASSPRTGISKNIQYF
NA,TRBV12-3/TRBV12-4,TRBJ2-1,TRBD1,TGTGCCAGCTTCCGGGACAGCAATGAGCAGTTCTTC,CASFRDSNEQFF
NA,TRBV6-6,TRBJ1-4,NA,TGTGCCAGCAGCCGAGACAGGTCTGAGGGCCGAGGACAAAAACTGTTTTTT,CASSRDRSEGRGQKLFF
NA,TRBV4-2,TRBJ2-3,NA,TGTGCCAGCGGGCGGGGAGATACGCAGTATTTT,CASGRGDTQYF
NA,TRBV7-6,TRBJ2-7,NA,TGTGCCAGCAGCCCAGACGACAGCTTCAGCTCCTACGAGCAGTACTTC,CASSPDDSFSSYEQYF